This TCR beta chain was recovered during a study of metastatic and nonmetastatic thyroid tumors. Overall study: It was across blood and tumor or nodule tissue from malignant and benign thyroid patients that repertoires were compared.

Among the patients, none had received any treatment before thyroid surgery. J was trimmed by 6 bases and V by 4 bases; bases with no gene match: 2. The CDR3 loop spans 13 amino acids. Germline V gene lookup returns CDR1 SGHNT and CDR2 YYREEE (reference sequence). Using MiXCR, TCRdb reanalyzed the PCR reads. The sample holds roughly 83,000 clones, 14% to 15% seen once. In its sample, this clone was seen a few times. The J gene is TRBJ1-1, the V gene TRBV5-4; 11 bases are shared with TRBD1. The sequence was obtained from a female donor with papillary thyroid cancer or a benign thyroid nodule (not recorded which). Some clones in this sample may be carry-over from other donors' samples. Sequencing was performed on blood. The DNA for the CDR3 is TGTGCCAGCAGCCGGGGACAGGGGGCTGAAGCTTTCTTT. Amino acid sequence: CASSRGQGAEAFF.